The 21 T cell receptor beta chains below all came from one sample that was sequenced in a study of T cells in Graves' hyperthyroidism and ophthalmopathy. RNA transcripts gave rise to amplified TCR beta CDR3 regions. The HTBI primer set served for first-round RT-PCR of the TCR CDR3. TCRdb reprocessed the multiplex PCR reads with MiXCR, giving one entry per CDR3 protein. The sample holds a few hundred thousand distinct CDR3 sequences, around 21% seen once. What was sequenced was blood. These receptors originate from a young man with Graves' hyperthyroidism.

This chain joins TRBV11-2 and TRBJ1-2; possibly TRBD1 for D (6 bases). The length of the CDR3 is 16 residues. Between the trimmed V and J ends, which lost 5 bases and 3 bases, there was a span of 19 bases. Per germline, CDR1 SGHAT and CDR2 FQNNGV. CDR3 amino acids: CASSHNPGGLDYGYTF. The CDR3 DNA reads TGTGCCAGCAGCCATAACCCTGGGGGGCTCGACTATGGCTACACCTTC. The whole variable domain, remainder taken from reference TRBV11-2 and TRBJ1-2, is EAGVAQSPRYKIIEKRQSVAFWCNPISGHATLYWYQQILGQGPKLLIQFQNNGVVDDSQLPKDRFSAERLKGVDSTLKIQPAKLEDSAVYLCASSHNPGGLDYGYTFGSGTRLTVV.

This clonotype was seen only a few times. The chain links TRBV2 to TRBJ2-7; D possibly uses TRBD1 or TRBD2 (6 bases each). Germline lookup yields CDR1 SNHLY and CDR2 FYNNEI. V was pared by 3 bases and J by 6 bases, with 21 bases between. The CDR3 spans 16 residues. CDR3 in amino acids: CASSESGAGLGPEQYF. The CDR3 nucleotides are TGTGCCAGCAGTGAGTCGGGGGCGGGACTCGGGCCCGAGCAGTACTTC.

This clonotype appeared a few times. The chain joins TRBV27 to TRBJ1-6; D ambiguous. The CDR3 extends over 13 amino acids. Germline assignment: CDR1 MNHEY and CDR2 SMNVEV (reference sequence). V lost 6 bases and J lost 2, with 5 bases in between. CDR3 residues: CASRVAYNSPLHF. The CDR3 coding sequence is TGTGCCAGCAGGGTGGCCTATAATTCACCCCTCCACTTT.

DNA of the CDR3: TGTGCCAGCAACCCCGGCATCTCTGGAAACACCATATATTTT. This gives the protein CASNPGISGNTIYF. The V gene is TRBV12-3 or TRBV12-4, the J gene TRBJ1-3, with unresolved D. This CDR3 has 14 amino acids. The V gene lost 7 bases and the J gene lost 0 bases, with 10 bases spanning the gap.

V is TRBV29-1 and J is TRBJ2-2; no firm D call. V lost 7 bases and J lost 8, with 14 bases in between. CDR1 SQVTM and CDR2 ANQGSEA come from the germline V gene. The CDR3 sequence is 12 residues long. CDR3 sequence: CSAVYPAGELFF. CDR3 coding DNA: TGCAGCGCCGTTTACCCGGCGGGGGAGCTGTTTTTT.

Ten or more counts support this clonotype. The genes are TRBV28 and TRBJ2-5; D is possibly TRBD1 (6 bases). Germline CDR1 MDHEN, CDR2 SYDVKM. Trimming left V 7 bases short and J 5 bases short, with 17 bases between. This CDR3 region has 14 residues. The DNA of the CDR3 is TGTGCCAGCACCTCCGGGACACACAGGGAGACCCAGTACTTC. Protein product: CASTSGTHRETQYF.

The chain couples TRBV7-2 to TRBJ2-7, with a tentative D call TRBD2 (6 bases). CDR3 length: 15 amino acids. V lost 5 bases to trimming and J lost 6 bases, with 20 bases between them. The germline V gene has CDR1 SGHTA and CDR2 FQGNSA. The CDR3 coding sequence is TGTGCCAGCAGCACTAGCCCAGGGATGTGGTCCGAGCAGTACTTC. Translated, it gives CASSTSPGMWSEQYF.

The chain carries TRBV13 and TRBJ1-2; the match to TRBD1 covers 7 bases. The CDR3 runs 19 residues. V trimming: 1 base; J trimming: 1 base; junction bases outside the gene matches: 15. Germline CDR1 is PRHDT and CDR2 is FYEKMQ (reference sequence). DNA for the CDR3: TGTGCCAGCAGCTTAGAAGGAGGGACAGTTTGGGGGGTTAACTATGGCTACACCTTC. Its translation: CASSLEGGTVWGVNYGYTF.

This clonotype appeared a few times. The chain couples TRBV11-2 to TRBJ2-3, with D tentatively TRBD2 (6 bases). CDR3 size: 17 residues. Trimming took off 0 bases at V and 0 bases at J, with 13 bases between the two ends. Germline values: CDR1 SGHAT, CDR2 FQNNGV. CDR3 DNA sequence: TGTGCCAGCAGCTTAGATCTACTCCTAGCGAGCACAGATACGCAGTATTTT. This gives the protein CASSLDLLLASTDTQYF.

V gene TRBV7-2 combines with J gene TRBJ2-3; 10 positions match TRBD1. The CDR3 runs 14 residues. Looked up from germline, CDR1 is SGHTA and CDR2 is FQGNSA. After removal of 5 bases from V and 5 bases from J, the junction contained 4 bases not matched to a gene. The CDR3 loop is CASSLGQGLDTQYF. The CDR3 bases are TGTGCCAGCAGCCTGGGACAGGGGTTAGATACGCAGTATTTT.

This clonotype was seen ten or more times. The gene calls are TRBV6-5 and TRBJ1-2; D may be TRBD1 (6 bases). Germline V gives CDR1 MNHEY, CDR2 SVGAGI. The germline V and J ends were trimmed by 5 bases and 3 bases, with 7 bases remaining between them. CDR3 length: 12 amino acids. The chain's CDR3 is CASSTGYYGYTF. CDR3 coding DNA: TGTGCCAGCAGTACAGGGTACTATGGCTACACCTTC.

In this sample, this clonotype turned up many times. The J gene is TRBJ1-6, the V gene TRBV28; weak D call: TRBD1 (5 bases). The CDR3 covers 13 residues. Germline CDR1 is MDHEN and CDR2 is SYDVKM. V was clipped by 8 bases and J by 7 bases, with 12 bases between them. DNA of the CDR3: TGTGCCAGCTTAACAGGAGGGAATTCACCCCTCCACTTT. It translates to CASLTGGNSPLHF. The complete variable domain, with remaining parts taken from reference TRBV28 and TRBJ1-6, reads DVKVTQSSRYLVKRTGEKVFLECVQDMDHENMFWYRQDPGLGLRLIYFSYDVKMKEKGDIPEGYSVSREKKERFSLILESASTNQTSMYLCASLTGGNSPLHFGNGTRLTVT.

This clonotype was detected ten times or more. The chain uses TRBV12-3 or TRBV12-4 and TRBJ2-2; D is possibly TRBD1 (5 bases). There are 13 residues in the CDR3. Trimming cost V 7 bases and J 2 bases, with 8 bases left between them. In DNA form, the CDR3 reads TGTGCCAGCACTGGACACAACACCGGGGAGCTGTTTTTT. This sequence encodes CASTGHNTGELFF.

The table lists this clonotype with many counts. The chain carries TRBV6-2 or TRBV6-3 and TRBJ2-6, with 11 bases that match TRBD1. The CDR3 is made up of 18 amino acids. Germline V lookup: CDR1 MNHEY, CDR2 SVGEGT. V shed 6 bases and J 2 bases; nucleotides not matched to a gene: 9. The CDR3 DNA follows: TGTGCCAGCAGACGACAGGGACAGGGGGGTCCTGGGGCCAACGTCCTGACTTTC. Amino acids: CASRRQGQGGPGANVLTF.

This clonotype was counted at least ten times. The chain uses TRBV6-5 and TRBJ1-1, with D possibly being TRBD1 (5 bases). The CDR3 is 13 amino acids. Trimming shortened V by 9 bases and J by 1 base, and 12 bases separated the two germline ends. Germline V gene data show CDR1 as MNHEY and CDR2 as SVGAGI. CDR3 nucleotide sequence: TGTGCCAGTACCCGGGGGGAGAACACTGAAGCTTTCTTT. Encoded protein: CASTRGENTEAFF.

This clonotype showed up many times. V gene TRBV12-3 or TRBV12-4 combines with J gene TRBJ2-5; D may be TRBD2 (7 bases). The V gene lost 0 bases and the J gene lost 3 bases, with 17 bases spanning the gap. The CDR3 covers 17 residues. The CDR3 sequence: CASSLALAGAEEETQYF. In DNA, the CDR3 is TGTGCCAGCAGTTTAGCGCTGGCGGGGGCGGAGGAAGAGACCCAGTACTTC.

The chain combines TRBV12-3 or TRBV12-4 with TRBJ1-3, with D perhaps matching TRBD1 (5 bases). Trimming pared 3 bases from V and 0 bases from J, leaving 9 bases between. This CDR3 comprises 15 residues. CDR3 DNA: TGTGCCAGCAGTTTTAGGGGCGTCTCTGGAAACACCATATATTTT. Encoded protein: CASSFRGVSGNTIYF.

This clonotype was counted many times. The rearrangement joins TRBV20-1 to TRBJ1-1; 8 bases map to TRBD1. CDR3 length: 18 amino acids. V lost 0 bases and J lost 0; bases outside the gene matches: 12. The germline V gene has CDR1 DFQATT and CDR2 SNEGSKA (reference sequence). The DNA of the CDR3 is TGCAGTGCTAGAGATTCGTCTCTACCGACAGGGGTGAACACTGAAGCTTTCTTT. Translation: CSARDSSLPTGVNTEAFF.

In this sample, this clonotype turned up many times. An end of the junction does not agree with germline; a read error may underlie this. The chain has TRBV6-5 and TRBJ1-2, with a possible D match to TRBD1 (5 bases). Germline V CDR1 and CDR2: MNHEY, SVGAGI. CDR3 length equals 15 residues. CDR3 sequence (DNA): TGTGCCAGCAGTTACATGGGGGGATTAAACTGTGGCTACACCTTC. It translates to CASSYMGGLNCGYTF.

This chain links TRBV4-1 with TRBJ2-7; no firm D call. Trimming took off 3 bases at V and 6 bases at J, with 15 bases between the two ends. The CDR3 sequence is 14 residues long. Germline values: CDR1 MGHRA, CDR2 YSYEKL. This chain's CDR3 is CASSHGYRTGEQYF. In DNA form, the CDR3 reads TGCGCCAGCAGCCATGGATATCGGACGGGCGAGCAGTACTTC.

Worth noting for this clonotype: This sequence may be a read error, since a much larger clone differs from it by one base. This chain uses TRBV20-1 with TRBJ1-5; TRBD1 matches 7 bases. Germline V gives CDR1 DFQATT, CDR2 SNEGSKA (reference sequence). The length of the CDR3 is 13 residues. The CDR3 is CSAAGTANQPQRF. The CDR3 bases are TGCAGTGCCGCCGGGACAGCTAATCAGCCCCAGCGTTTT.